These 32 T cell receptor beta chains were sequenced from one sample in a study of T cells in Graves' hyperthyroidism and ophthalmopathy. RNA transcripts served as the template for amplifying TCR beta CDR3 regions. HTBI primers were employed in a first-round RT-PCR of the TCR CDR3. TCRdb reanalysed the multiplex PCR reads using MiXCR and keeps one entry per CDR3 protein. In the table there are 110,000 to 150,000 distinct CDR3 sequences, roughly 23% of which are singletons. What was sequenced was blood. The receptor set was obtained from a woman between 45 and 65 years old with Graves' hyperthyroidism that later progressed to Graves' ophthalmopathy.

This clonotype was recorded at least ten times. The chain joins TRBV7-3 to TRBJ2-3; D is perhaps TRBD2 (5 bases). The CDR3 has 15 amino acids. Trimming took off 5 bases at V and 0 bases at J, with 12 bases between the two ends. Germline V gene data show CDR1 as SGHTA and CDR2 as FQGTGA. The CDR3 protein is CASSPIASSTDTQYF. The CDR3 DNA follows: TGTGCCAGCAGCCCGATAGCGTCTAGCACAGATACGCAGTATTTT.

This clonotype was counted only a few times. The V and J genes are TRBV15 and TRBJ2-1; TRBD1 agrees at 9 bases. J gave up 4 bases and V 4 bases, and 5 bases lay outside the gene matches. Germline V gene data show CDR1 as LNHNV and CDR2 as YYDKDF (reference sequence). The CDR3 contains 15 residues. The DNA of the CDR3 is TGTGCCACCAGCAAGAGTGGGACAGGGTACAATGAGCAGTTCTTC. This codes for CATSKSGTGYNEQFF. The variable domain in full, completed from reference TRBV15 and TRBJ2-1, reads DAMVIQNPRYQVTQFGKPVTLSCSQTLNHNVMYWYQQKSSQAPKLLFHYYDKDFNNEADTPDNFQSRRPNTSFCFLDIRSPGLGDTAMYLCATSKSGTGYNEQFFGPGTRLTVL.

This clonotype appeared many times. The V and J genes are TRBV28 and TRBJ1-1, with TRBD1 matching over 11 bases. Germline V CDR1 and CDR2: MDHEN, SYDVKM. The CDR3 runs to 17 residues. V shed 3 bases and J 7 bases; nucleotides not matched to a gene: 13. The CDR3 loop is CASSFSPGTGGEIEAFF. CDR3 DNA: TGTGCCAGCAGTTTCTCCCCTGGGACAGGGGGGGAAATTGAAGCTTTCTTT.

There are a few counts of this clonotype. This chain uses TRBV14 with TRBJ2-5, with D perhaps TRBD1 (6 bases). V was clipped by 7 bases and J by 4 bases, with 13 bases between them. CDR1 SGHDN and CDR2 FVKESK come from the germline V gene. The CDR3 is 13 amino acids. The CDR3 nucleotides are TGTGCCAGCAAGAGGGGGTCAGGAGAGACCCAGTACTTC. It is translated as CASKRGSGETQYF.

This clonotype appeared many times. The V call is TRBV27, the J call TRBJ1-1; the D gene is possibly TRBD1 (6 bases). The CDR3 is made up of 13 amino acids. V was cut by 3 bases and J by 11 bases, with 16 bases left in between. Looked up from germline, CDR1 is MNHEY and CDR2 is SMNVEV (reference sequence). The CDR3 protein is CASSFSGGGVAFF. In DNA form, the CDR3 reads TGTGCCAGCAGTTTTTCGGGGGGCGGAGTGGCTTTCTTT.

On this clonotype itself: This sequence may be a read error, since a much larger clone differs from it by one base. This sequence joins TRBV7-2 and TRBJ1-1; perhaps TRBD1 as D (6 bases). Trimming took 5 bases from V and 0 from J, leaving 7 bases between them. Germline CDR1 reads SGHTA; CDR2 reads FQGNSA. CDR3 length: 13 amino acids. The CDR3 here is CASSRDMNTEAFF. In nucleotides, the CDR3 is TGTGCCAGCAGCCGGGACATGAACACTGAAGCTTTCTTT.

The chain combines TRBV6-2 or TRBV6-3 with TRBJ1-2; D not certain. The CDR3 extends over 13 amino acids. V lost 5 bases and J 8 bases, leaving 15 bases between the germline ends. Germline V gene lookup returns CDR1 MNHEY and CDR2 SVGEGT. CDR3 in amino acids: CASSPSRTGGYTF. The CDR3 nucleotides are TGTGCCAGCAGTCCTTCCCGGACGGGGGGCTACACCTTC.

The chain combines TRBV10-2 with TRBJ1-2; D gene unclear. Germline-derived CDR1 and CDR2 are WSHSY and SAAADI. This CDR3 has 17 residues. Deletions cut 5 bases from V and 1 base from J, with 20 bases between. For the CDR3, the DNA is TGCGCCAGCAGTAGAAAGATGGACGGAGTCTTTAACTATGGCTACACCTTC. Residues: CASSRKMDGVFNYGYTF.

The table lists this clonotype with many counts. The chain has TRBV7-9 and TRBJ2-3; the D gene is possibly TRBD2 (6 bases). V was trimmed by 1 base and J by 4 bases, leaving 12 bases between them. The CDR3 covers 15 residues. Per germline, CDR1 SEHNR and CDR2 FQNEAQ (reference sequence). CDR3 region: CASSLGPSVPDTQYF. The CDR3 bases are TGTGCCAGCAGCTTAGGGCCTAGCGTCCCAGATACGCAGTATTTT. The full variable domain, with the rest looked up from reference TRBV7-9 and TRBJ2-3, is DTGVSQNPRHKITKRGQNVTFRCDPISEHNRLYWYRQTLGQGPEFLTYFQNEAQLEKSRLLSDRFSAERPKGSFSTLEIQRTEQGDSAMYLCASSLGPSVPDTQYFGPGTRLTVL.

V usage is TRBV6-1 and J usage is TRBJ2-7; D is ambiguous. From germline, CDR1 is MNHNS and CDR2 SASEGT. This CDR3 is 14 amino acids long. Trimming shortened V by 7 bases and J by 2 bases, and 15 bases separated the two germline ends. CDR3 sequence: CASKKLGGAYEQYF. The CDR3 DNA follows: TGTGCCAGCAAGAAATTGGGCGGAGCCTACGAGCAGTACTTC.

The gene calls are TRBV28 and TRBJ2-1; 9 bases agree with TRBD1. CDR1 MDHEN and CDR2 SYDVKM come from the germline V gene. The junction had 11 bases not matched to a gene; V was cut back by 6 bases and J by 5 bases. The CDR3 totals 16 residues. The CDR3 is CASSLIGTGKNNEQFF. The CDR3 DNA follows: TGTGCCAGCAGCTTGATTGGGACAGGGAAAAACAATGAGCAGTTCTTC.

The rearrangement joins TRBV7-9 to TRBJ2-7; D is uncertain. V gave up 4 bases and J gave up 3 bases, with 13 bases separating them. The germline CDR1 and CDR2 sequences are SEHNR and FQNEAQ (reference sequence). The CDR3 totals 14 residues. CDR3: CASSSPLASYEQYF. DNA for the CDR3: TGTGCCAGCAGCTCCCCGTTGGCCAGCTACGAGCAGTACTTC.

This clonotype appeared many times. In DNA, the CDR3 is TGTGCCAGCAGTTTAAGGACGGCCGGCTACACCTTC. This translates into CASSLRTAGYTF. The chain links TRBV12-3 or TRBV12-4 to TRBJ1-2, with no clear D. V lost 2 bases to trimming and J lost 8 bases, with 9 bases between them. The CDR3 contains 12 residues.

A single count supports this clonotype. The CDR3 loop is CASSIRGQNQPQHF. CDR3 DNA: TGTGCCAGTAGTATCCGGGGGCAGAATCAGCCCCAGCATTTT. V and J are TRBV19 and TRBJ1-5; D perhaps matches TRBD1 (6 bases). CDR3 length: 14 residues. The germline CDR1 and CDR2 sequences are LNHDA and SQIVND (reference sequence). V lost 3 bases and J 4 bases, leaving 10 bases between the germline ends.

This clonotype was recorded many times. This sequence joins TRBV5-1 and TRBJ1-1; D not certain. Per germline, CDR1 SGHRS and CDR2 YFSETQ. This CDR3 has 15 residues. V was pared by 0 bases and J by 1 base, with 10 bases between. This chain's CDR3 is CASSLETGWNTEAFF. The CDR3, as DNA: TGCGCCAGCAGCTTGGAGACGGGCTGGAACACTGAAGCTTTCTTT.

This chain connects TRBV9 to TRBJ2-2; D is unresolved. V gave up 0 bases and J gave up 2 bases, with 8 bases separating them. CDR3 length: 15 amino acids. CDR1 and CDR2 (germline): SGDLS, YYNGEE. In DNA, the CDR3 is TGTGCCAGCAGCGTAGGCTGGCGAAACACCGGGGAGCTGTTTTTT. It codes for CASSVGWRNTGELFF.

The V call is TRBV28, the J call TRBJ1-5; D is perhaps TRBD1 (6 bases). Germline loops: CDR1 MDHEN, CDR2 SYDVKM. V gave up 2 bases and J gave up 7 bases, with 12 bases separating them. This CDR3 has 14 amino acids. In DNA, the CDR3 is TGTGCCAGCAGTTTAACGGTAGGGGGACAGCCCCAGCATTTT. It is translated as CASSLTVGGQPQHF.

Ten or more counts support this clonotype. This chain uses TRBV7-3 with TRBJ2-7, with 11 nucleotides matching TRBD1. CDR3 length equals 16 residues. Germline lookup yields CDR1 SGHTA and CDR2 FQGTGA. Unmatched junction bases numbered 9, after V lost 4 bases and J lost 4 bases. The CDR3 loop is CASSWWDRGTAYEQYF. Here the CDR3 DNA reads TGTGCCAGCAGCTGGTGGGACAGGGGGACTGCATACGAGCAGTACTTC.

This clonotype was seen only a few times. V and J are TRBV5-1 and TRBJ1-2, with D perhaps TRBD1 (5 bases). Germline values: CDR1 SGHRS, CDR2 YFSETQ. The CDR3 extends over 14 amino acids. V was trimmed by 1 base and J by 8 bases, leaving 15 bases between them. The DNA of the CDR3 is TGCGCCAGCAGCTTGACCCAGGGCGGTGAGGGCTACACCTTC. This codes for CASSLTQGGEGYTF.

Turning to this clonotype: Given a much more abundant clone one base away, this may be a read error. The chain combines TRBV11-2 with TRBJ2-3; TRBD1 is a possible D gene (5 bases). The germline CDR1 and CDR2 sequences are SGHAT and FQNNGV. V lost 4 bases, J lost 3 bases, and 20 bases lay in between. The CDR3 length is 17 residues. In DNA, the CDR3 is TGTGCCAGCAGCTGGCTGTCGCTCGGTGGGGCGACAGATACGCAGTATTTT. Translation gives CASSWLSLGGATDTQYF.

Only a few counts were recorded for this clonotype. V is TRBV30 and J is TRBJ1-4; 8 bases are a match to TRBD1. Germline trimming cut 8 bases from V and 1 base from J; bases unmatched to any gene: 9. CDR3 length: 15 amino acids. Looked up from germline, CDR1 is GTSNPN and CDR2 is SVGIG (reference sequence). The CDR3 sequence: CAGTGGSRTNEKLFF. In DNA, the CDR3 is TGTGCCGGAACAGGGGGATCCAGAACTAATGAAAAACTGTTTTTT.

There are many counts of this clonotype. The genes are TRBV5-1 and TRBJ2-4; 14 bases agree with TRBD2. In germline, CDR1 is SGHRS, CDR2 YFSETQ. The CDR3 is 18 amino acids. The trim removed 4 bases at V and 1 base at J, leaving 7 bases unmatched. CDR3 bases: TGCGCCAGCAGCCCGGGACTAGCGGGAGATCGGGCCAAAAACATTCAGTACTTC. Residues: CASSPGLAGDRAKNIQYF.

The rearrangement links TRBV28 to TRBJ2-7; D possibly matches TRBD1 or TRBD2 (5 bases each). The CDR3 runs to 15 residues. CDR1 is MDHEN and CDR2 is SYDVKM in the germline V gene. The V end lost 1 base, the J end lost 2 bases, and 12 bases lay between the germline ends. The CDR3 spells CASSLSLGRTYEQYF. The CDR3 DNA reads TGTGCCAGCAGTTTATCTTTGGGACGTACCTACGAGCAGTACTTC.

The rearrangement joins TRBV3-1 to TRBJ1-2; a possible D gene is TRBD1 (5 bases). The CDR3 runs to 14 residues. Deletions cut 4 bases from V and 6 bases from J, with 15 bases between. Germline lookup yields CDR1 LGHDT and CDR2 YNNKEL (reference sequence). This CDR3 reads CASSPGTGGDGYTF. The CDR3 nucleotides are TGTGCCAGCAGCCCCGGGACGGGGGGAGATGGCTACACCTTC. Supplemented by reference TRBV3-1 and TRBJ1-2, the full variable domain reads DTAVSQTPKYLVTQMGNDKSIKCEQNLGHDTMYWYKQDSKKFLKIMFSYNNKELIINETVPNRFSPKSPDKAHLNLHINSLELGDSAVYFCASSPGTGGDGYTFGSGTRLTVV.

This sequence joins TRBV7-8 and TRBJ1-1, with a possible D match to TRBD1 (6 bases). This CDR3 spans 15 amino acids. Germline values: CDR1 SGHVS, CDR2 FQNEAQ. The V and J ends lost 2 bases and 1 base respectively, with 11 bases between them. Here the CDR3 reads CASSLIQGTNTEAFF. The DNA of the CDR3 is TGTGCCAGCAGCTTAATACAGGGAACGAACACTGAAGCTTTCTTT. Combining the CDR3 with reference TRBV7-8 and TRBJ1-1 gives the whole variable domain GAGVSQSPRYKVAKRGQDVALRCDPISGHVSLFWYQQALGQGPEFLTYFQNEAQLDKSGLPSDRFFAERPEGSVSTLKIQRTQQEDSAVYLCASSLIQGTNTEAFFGQGTRLTVV.

This chain uses TRBV6-5 with TRBJ1-6; D remains unclear. The CDR3 length is 14 residues. Germline values: CDR1 MNHEY, CDR2 SVGAGI. Deletions cut 2 bases from V and 7 bases from J, with 9 bases between. The CDR3 nucleotides are TGTGCCAGCAGTTACGGGAGTGGAAATTCACCCCTCCACTTT. It yields the protein CASSYGSGNSPLHF.

The chain has TRBV30 and TRBJ2-3; D not resolved. The germline V gene has CDR1 GTSNPN and CDR2 SVGIG (reference sequence). Deletions cut 0 bases from V and 8 bases from J, with 18 bases between. The CDR3 is 15 residues long. CDR3 sequence (DNA): TGTGCCTGGAGTGTATCCAGGCGTCCGCCAGGTACGCAGTATTTT. Encoded protein: CAWSVSRRPPGTQYF.

This clonotype was observed at least ten times. The V gene is TRBV28, the J gene TRBJ1-5; possible D gene TRBD1, 5 bases. This CDR3 has 16 amino acids. The V end was cut by 5 bases, the J end by 6 bases, with 20 bases between. Germline CDR1 reads MDHEN; CDR2 reads SYDVKM. The CDR3 bases are TGTGCCAGCAGTCCGACGGGGCCCCTGAGTGGTCAGCCCCAGCATTTT. Amino acids: CASSPTGPLSGQPQHF.

This clonotype appeared many times. This sequence joins TRBV18 and TRBJ2-1; 8 nucleotides match TRBD2. Germline CDR1 is KGHSH and CDR2 is LQKENI. The CDR3 length is 16 residues. V gave up 10 bases and J gave up 0 bases; unmatched junction bases: 11. The CDR3 loop is CATRRGGASSYNEQFF. DNA for the CDR3: TGTGCCACTAGACGGGGGGGTGCGAGCTCCTACAATGAGCAGTTCTTC.

This clonotype was seen ten or more times. J is TRBJ2-7 and V is TRBV9; TRBD1 is a possible D gene (6 bases). The CDR3 length is 15 residues. Germline V gives CDR1 SGDLS, CDR2 YYNGEE. The ends were cut back, 2 bases at V and 1 base at J, with 13 bases in the middle. In DNA form, the CDR3 reads TGTGCCAGCAGCGTTGAAGGGGGTAGATCCTACGAGCAGTACTTC. Its translation: CASSVEGGRSYEQYF.

This clonotype showed up just a few times. The chain couples TRBV5-4 to TRBJ2-3, with D tentatively TRBD2 (5 bases). Germline V gene lookup returns CDR1 SGHNT and CDR2 YYREEE (reference sequence). The V and J ends lost 7 bases and 6 bases respectively, with 21 bases between them. The CDR3 has 15 residues. CDR3 coding DNA: TGTGCCAGCGGAGAAGGACCTCCCGGGGAGGATACGCAGTATTTT. Its protein is CASGEGPPGEDTQYF.

This clonotype was detected many times. The gene calls are TRBV2 and TRBJ2-1; D is unresolved. The CDR3 runs 13 residues. Germline CDR1 SNHLY, CDR2 FYNNEI. V was shortened by 0 bases and J by 5 bases, with 5 bases between the two germline ends. The CDR3 spells CASSEAADNEQFF. The CDR3 DNA is TGTGCCAGCAGTGAAGCGGCGGACAATGAGCAGTTCTTC.